What follows are 24 T cell receptor beta chains derived from one specimen sequenced in a study of post-analysis software for immune sequencing data. Study-wide results and caveats: Included in a set of four or five TRBV segments more frequent in patients than controls were TRBV5-6, TRBV5-1 and TRBV20-1.

Sequencing libraries made from TCR beta cDNA carried unique molecular identifiers. Each CDR3 protein is one row after TCRdb ran MiXCR on the PCR reads. The table records about 200,000 distinct CDR3 sequences, approximately 30% of them present only once. Their target antigens are unknown. The source material was blood. The source is a girl aged 2-17 years with multiple sclerosis.

About this clonotype: Being one base from a much bigger clone, this may be a read error. The V and J genes are TRBV10-2 and TRBJ2-3; 7 bases map to TRBD2. The trim removed 6 bases at V and 4 bases at J, leaving 13 bases unmatched. The CDR3 spans 16 residues. The germline CDR1 and CDR2 sequences are WSHSY and SAAADI. The CDR3: CASRGLPSGKADTQYF. The CDR3, as DNA: TGCGCCAGCAGGGGCCTCCCCAGCGGGAAAGCAGATACGCAGTATTTT.

Of note for this clonotype: This could be a read error, since a much larger clone is one nucleotide away. This chain uses TRBV29-1 with TRBJ2-1; 8 bases map to TRBD2. With the DNA end fitting TRBJ2-7 better, the J assignment may be wrong. The CDR3 has 16 residues. From germline, CDR1 is SQVTM and CDR2 ANQGSEA. CDR3 sequence reads: CSVEAGLVSTYNEQYF. The CDR3 bases are TGCAGCGTTGAAGCGGGACTAGTTAGTACCTACAATGAGCAGTACTTC.

A note on this clonotype: A read error may be the cause here, since a much bigger clone is one base away. This chain joins TRBV6-2 or TRBV6-3 and TRBJ1-2; D gene ambiguous. This CDR3 comprises 15 residues. Per germline, CDR1 MNHEY and CDR2 SVGEGT. Trimming left V 2 bases short and J 5 bases short, with 15 bases between. The DNA for the CDR3 is TGTGCCAGCAGTTACCCTGGCTGGGATGGATATGGCTACACCTTC. This sequence encodes CASSYPGWDGYGYTF.

In regard to this clonotype: Relative to the germline gene, one junction end is altered; a read error may explain this. This sequence joins TRBV9 and TRBJ2-1; 9 bases match TRBD2. From germline, CDR1 is SGDLS and CDR2 YYNGEE. This CDR3 spans 15 amino acids. Here the CDR3 reads CAGSASGDSYNEQFF. CDR3 bases: TGTGCCGGCAGCGCTAGCGGGGACTCCTACAATGAGCAGTTCTTC. Combining the CDR3 with reference TRBV9 and TRBJ2-1 gives the whole variable domain DSGVTQTPKHLITATGQRVTLRCSPRSGDLSVYWYQQSLDQGLQFLIQYYNGEERAKGNILERFSAQQFPDLHSELNLSSLELGDSALYFCAGSASGDSYNEQFFGPGTRLTVL.

This clonotype has just a few counts. An end of the junction differs from the germline gene, which may be a read error. The chain recombines TRBV6-6 with TRBJ2-3; TRBD1 matches 7 bases. The CDR3 spans 15 residues. Germline values: CDR1 MNHNY, CDR2 SVGAGI (reference sequence). CDR3 protein: CASSATGVGADTQYF. The CDR3 region has the DNA TGTGCCAGCAGTGCCACAGGGGTGGGTGCAGATACACAGTATTTT.

Remarks on this clonotype: Mismatch with germline at one junction end may stem from a read error. The CDR3 DNA follows: TGCGTCAGCAGCTTGGGTGCCGCCGAAGAGACCCAGTACTTC. Its protein is CVSSLGAAEETQYF. The rearrangement links TRBV5-1 to TRBJ2-5, with D unresolved. Germline V gene data show CDR1 as SGHRS and CDR2 as YFSETQ. The CDR3 length is 14 residues.

Note on this clonotype: The junction does not match germline at one end; this may be a read error. This chain joins TRBV29-1 and TRBJ1-4; a weak D match, TRBD1 (6 bases). This CDR3 has 13 amino acids. Germline V CDR1 and CDR2: SQVTM, ANQGSEA. The CDR3 sequence: CSVGGRTSEKLFF. CDR3 DNA sequence: TGCAGCGTTGGGGGGCGGACTAGTGAAAAACTGTTTTTT.

V is TRBV3-1 and J is TRBJ2-7; weak D call: TRBD1 (5 bases). The V gene's germline CDR1 is LGHDT and CDR2 YNNKEL (reference sequence). V shed 0 bases and J shed 7 bases, with 13 bases lying between them. The CDR3 consists of 14 residues. CDR3 nucleotides: TGTGCCAGCAGCCAAGACCAAGTAGGGGATGAGCAGTACTTC. Translated: CASSQDQVGDEQYF.

The gene calls are TRBV14 and TRBJ2-4; D may be TRBD2 (5 bases). From germline, CDR1 is SGHDN and CDR2 FVKESK. The CDR3 spans 17 residues. Trimming left V 4 bases short and J 0 bases short, with 16 bases between. In nucleotides, the CDR3 is TGTGCCAGCAGCCTTGGGAGAGGTTCACTAGCCAAAAACATTCAGTACTTC. Translating it yields CASSLGRGSLAKNIQYF.

This clonotype was seen ten or more times. The chain employs TRBV20-1 and TRBJ2-1; D may be TRBD1 (6 bases). The CDR3 consists of 14 residues. V lost 4 bases to trimming and J lost 7 bases, with 17 bases between them. CDR1 DFQATT and CDR2 SNEGSKA come from the germline V gene (reference sequence). CDR3 sequence reads: CSAIVGAASNEQFF. The CDR3 DNA is TGCAGTGCTATAGTGGGGGCCGCGAGTAATGAGCAGTTCTTC.

This clonotype was detected ten times or more. This chain links TRBV29-1 with TRBJ2-1, with 8 bases lining up with TRBD2. The CDR3 extends over 14 amino acids. CDR1 is SQVTM and CDR2 is ANQGSEA in the germline V gene. The V segment lost 3 bases and the J segment 7 bases; nucleotides outside the gene matches: 8. CDR3 in amino acids: CSVDGASGGNEQFF. The CDR3 DNA reads TGCAGCGTTGACGGGGCTTCGGGGGGGAATGAGCAGTTCTTC.

This clonotype was seen at least ten times. V usage is TRBV6-5 and J usage is TRBJ1-1, with D unresolved. Germline CDR1 is MNHEY and CDR2 is SVGAGI. V shed 6 bases and J shed 5 bases, with 10 bases lying between them. The CDR3 is 12 residues long. As DNA, the CDR3 is TGTGCCAGCAGCCAAGGGAGGACTGAAGCTTTCTTT. Its protein is CASSQGRTEAFF.

Many counts were recorded for this clonotype. The chain has TRBV20-1 and TRBJ2-5, with D uncertain. The CDR3 length is 13 residues. Between the trimmed V and J ends, which lost 5 bases and 7 bases, there was a span of 17 bases. Germline lookup yields CDR1 DFQATT and CDR2 SNEGSKA (reference sequence). The CDR3, as DNA: TGCAGTGCTCCCCGGGCCTCCCACCGGACCCAGTACTTC. This gives the protein CSAPRASHRTQYF.

The gene calls are TRBV2 and TRBJ2-7; D unresolved. Trimming took 7 bases from V and 6 from J, leaving 13 bases between them. The CDR3 runs to 12 residues. Germline lookup yields CDR1 SNHLY and CDR2 FYNNEI. CDR3 coding DNA: TGTGCCAGCAACCCCCCCAAGGGCGAGCAGTACTTC. As protein: CASNPPKGEQYF.

This clonotype was counted between two and nine times. The V gene is TRBV6-1, the J gene TRBJ2-7; D not resolved. Germline CDR1 is MNHNS and CDR2 is SASEGT. CDR3 size: 17 residues. Trimming took 1 base from V and 6 from J, leaving 22 bases between them. The CDR3 loop is CASSEVDRATSRGEQYF. The CDR3 coding sequence is TGTGCCAGCAGTGAAGTAGACCGGGCCACGAGTAGAGGCGAGCAGTACTTC.

About this clonotype: Possible read error: a much larger clone is one base away. The rearrangement links TRBV5-1 to TRBJ2-1; D perhaps matches TRBD2 (5 bases). The germline V gene has CDR1 SGHRS and CDR2 YFSETQ. V dropped 0 bases and J dropped 1 base, with 17 bases sitting between them. The CDR3 extends over 18 amino acids. The CDR3 loop reads CASSLGEASSPSYNEQFF. The CDR3, as DNA: TGCGCCAGCAGCTTGGGAGAGGCTAGCAGTCCTTCCTACAATGAGCAGTTCTTC.

The gene calls are TRBV28 and TRBJ1-2; D is ambiguous. The CDR3 has 15 residues. V lost 2 bases and J lost 0, with 10 bases in between. The germline V gene has CDR1 MDHEN and CDR2 SYDVKM. The CDR3 bases are TGTGCCAGCAGTTTAGAAGGTCTGACTAACTATGGCTACACCTTC. Its translation is CASSLEGLTNYGYTF.

This clonotype was detected only a few times. This may come from a read error, since a much larger clone is one base off. The V gene is TRBV12-3 or TRBV12-4, the J gene TRBJ1-1, with 7 bases matching TRBD1. The CDR3 sequence is 15 residues long. The chain's CDR3 is CAGSPRWDSNTEAFF. CDR3 sequence (DNA): TGTGCCGGCAGTCCTCGTTGGGACAGTAACACTGAAGCTTTCTTT.

The rearrangement uses TRBV19 and TRBJ2-1; no clear D. Trimming cost V 7 bases and J 0 bases, with 1 base left between them. CDR1 is LNHDA, CDR2 SQIVND, per germline (reference sequence). The CDR3 spans 11 residues. The CDR3 bases are TGTGCCAGTAACTCCTACAATGAGCAGTTCTTC. Residues: CASNSYNEQFF. Looking up the rest from reference TRBV19 and TRBJ2-1 gives the full variable domain: DGGITQSPKYLFRKEGQNVTLSCEQNLNHDAMYWYRQDPGQGLRLIYYSQIVNDFQKGDIAEGYSVSREKKESFPLTVTSAQKNPTAFYLCASNSYNEQFFGPGTRLTVL.

This clonotype was seen at least ten times. The CDR3 sequence is CASLIGGQRGGGYTF. CDR3 bases: TGTGCCAGCTTGATTGGGGGGCAGCGCGGGGGTGGCTACACCTTC. This chain connects TRBV12-3 or TRBV12-4 to TRBJ1-2, with a possible D match to TRBD1 (6 bases). The CDR3 is made up of 15 amino acids. V was pared by 8 bases and J by 7 bases, with 23 bases between.

This clonotype was recorded a few times. The rearrangement joins TRBV3-1 to TRBJ2-1; no clear D. Germline V gene lookup returns CDR1 LGHDT and CDR2 YNNKEL (reference sequence). CDR3 length: 13 residues. V was clipped by 3 bases and J by 8 bases, with 11 bases between them. The CDR3 sequence: CASSHLGGHEQFF. In nucleotides, the CDR3 is TGTGCCAGCAGCCACCTAGGTGGTCATGAGCAGTTCTTC.

This clonotype was found many times. The chain employs TRBV6-2 or TRBV6-3 and TRBJ2-7, with D uncertain. Trimming removed 5 bases at V and 6 bases at J, with 14 bases between. The CDR3 loop spans 13 amino acids. The V gene's germline CDR1 is MNHEY and CDR2 SVGEGT. The CDR3 nucleotides are TGTGCCAGCAGTCCACCGGGCAGTGCCGAGCAGTACTTC. Protein sequence: CASSPPGSAEQYF.

The J gene is TRBJ1-5, the V gene TRBV27; D remains unclear. Germline V gene lookup returns CDR1 MNHEY and CDR2 SMNVEV (reference sequence). V was pared by 5 bases and J by 0 bases, with 8 bases between. The CDR3 loop spans 14 amino acids. The CDR3: CASSDVYSNQPQHF. Here the CDR3 DNA reads TGTGCCAGCAGTGACGTATATAGCAATCAGCCCCAGCATTTT.

This clonotype has a single count. The CDR3 sequence is CASSQDWGVNTEAFF. The CDR3, as DNA: TGTGCCAGCAGCCAAGATTGGGGGGTGAACACTGAAGCTTTCTTT. V gene TRBV14 combines with J gene TRBJ1-1; D perhaps matches TRBD1 (5 bases). In germline, CDR1 is SGHDN, CDR2 FVKESK. Deletions cut 0 bases from V and 0 bases from J, with 8 bases between. The CDR3 is 15 residues long.